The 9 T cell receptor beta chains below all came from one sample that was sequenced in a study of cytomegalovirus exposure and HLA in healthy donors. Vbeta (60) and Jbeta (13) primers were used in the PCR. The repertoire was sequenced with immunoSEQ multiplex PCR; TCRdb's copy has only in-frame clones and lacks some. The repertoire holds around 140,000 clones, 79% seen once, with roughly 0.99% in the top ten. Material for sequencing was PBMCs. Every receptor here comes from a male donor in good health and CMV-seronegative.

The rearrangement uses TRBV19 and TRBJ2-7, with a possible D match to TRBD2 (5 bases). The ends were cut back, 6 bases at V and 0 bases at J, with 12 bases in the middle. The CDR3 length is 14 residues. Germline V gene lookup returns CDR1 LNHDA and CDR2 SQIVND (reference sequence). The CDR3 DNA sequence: TGTGCCAGTAGACGAGCCGCGGGCTCCTACGAGCAGTACTTC. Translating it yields CASRRAAGSYEQYF.

The CDR3 nucleotides are TGCGCCAGCAGCCGGGGCTGGGACACCTCCTACGAGCAGTACTTC. Protein sequence: CASSRGWDTSYEQYF. V and J are TRBV5-1 and TRBJ2-7; D perhaps matches TRBD1 (6 bases). The CDR3 is 15 amino acids. Germline values: CDR1 SGHRS, CDR2 YFSETQ. Trimming left V 4 bases short and J 0 bases short, with 14 bases between.

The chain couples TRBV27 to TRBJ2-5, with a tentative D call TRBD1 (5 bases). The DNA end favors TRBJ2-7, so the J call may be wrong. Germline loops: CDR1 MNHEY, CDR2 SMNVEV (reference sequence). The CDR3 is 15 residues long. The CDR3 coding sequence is TGTGCCAGCAGTTTAGGTTGGGGCAGAACCTACGAGCAGTACTTC. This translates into CASSLGWGRTYEQYF.

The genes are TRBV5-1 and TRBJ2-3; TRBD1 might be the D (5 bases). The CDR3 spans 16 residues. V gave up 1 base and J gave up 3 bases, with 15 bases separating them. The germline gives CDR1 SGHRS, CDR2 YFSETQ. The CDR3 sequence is CASSLTGRARTDTQYF. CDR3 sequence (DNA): TGCGCCAGCAGCTTGACGGGCAGGGCCAGGACAGATACGCAGTATTTT.

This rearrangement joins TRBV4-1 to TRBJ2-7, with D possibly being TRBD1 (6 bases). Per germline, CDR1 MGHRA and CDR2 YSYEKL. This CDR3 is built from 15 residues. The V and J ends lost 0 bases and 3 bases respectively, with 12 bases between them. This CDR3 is CASSQDRGVYYEQYF. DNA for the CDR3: TGCGCCAGCAGCCAAGACAGGGGAGTTTACTACGAGCAGTACTTC.

The CDR3 nucleotides are TGTGCCAGCAGGAACAACGACAGGTACATTCAGTACTTC. It specifies CASRNNDRYIQYF. V usage is TRBV6-6 and J usage is TRBJ2-4; the D gene is possibly TRBD1 (6 bases). V dropped 6 bases and J dropped 8 bases, with 14 bases sitting between them. The CDR3 runs 13 residues. Germline V gives CDR1 MNHNY, CDR2 SVGAGI (reference sequence).

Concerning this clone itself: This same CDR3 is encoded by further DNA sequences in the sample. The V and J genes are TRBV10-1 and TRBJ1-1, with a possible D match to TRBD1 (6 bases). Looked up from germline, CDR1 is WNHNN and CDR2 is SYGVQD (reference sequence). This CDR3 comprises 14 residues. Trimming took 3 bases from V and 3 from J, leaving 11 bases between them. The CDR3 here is CASSERQAHTEAFF. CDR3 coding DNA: TGCGCCAGCAGTGAACGACAGGCGCACACTGAAGCTTTCTTT.

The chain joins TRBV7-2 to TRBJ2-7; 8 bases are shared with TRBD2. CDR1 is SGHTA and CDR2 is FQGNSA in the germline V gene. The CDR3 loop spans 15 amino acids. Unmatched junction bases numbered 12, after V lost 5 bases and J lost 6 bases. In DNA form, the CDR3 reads TGTGCCAGCAGCCGTAGCGGGGCCCGGGTGGCCGAGCAGTACTTC. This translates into CASSRSGARVAEQYF.

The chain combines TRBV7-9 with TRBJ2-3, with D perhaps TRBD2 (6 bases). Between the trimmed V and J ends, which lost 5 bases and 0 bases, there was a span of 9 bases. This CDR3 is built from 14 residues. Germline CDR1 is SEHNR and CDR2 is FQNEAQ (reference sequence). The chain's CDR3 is CASSQLASTDTQYF. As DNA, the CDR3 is TGTGCCAGCAGCCAACTAGCTAGCACAGATACGCAGTATTTT.